This passage covers 27 T cell receptor beta chains from one sample sequenced in a study of T-cell reconstitution after alpha-beta-depleted transplantation in children. Library preparation (for TCRbeta) was performed with unique molecular identifiers. TCRdb re-analysed the PCR reads in MiXCR, keeping a single row per CDR3 protein. The sample consists of hundreds of thousands of distinct CDR3 sequences, about 16% of them appearing once. Material: PBMCs, mostly from graft donor cells, obtained 360 days after TCRalphabeta/CD19-depleted stem cell transplant. Receptors originate from a male patient between 2 and 9 years old who had a stem cell transplant for acute lymphoblastic leukemia, so the T cells may come from the graft donor.

This clonotype was detected only a few times. The rearrangement uses TRBV12-3 or TRBV12-4 and TRBJ1-1; D is unclear. V lost 7 bases and J 1 base, leaving 19 bases between the germline ends. This CDR3 spans 16 amino acids. The CDR3 region is CASTIGWDFRNTEAFF. CDR3 DNA: TGTGCCAGCACCATAGGGTGGGATTTTAGGAACACTGAAGCTTTCTTT.

This clonotype has ten or more counts. This chain connects TRBV5-1 to TRBJ2-7, with 11 positions matching TRBD2. The germline gives CDR1 SGHRS, CDR2 YFSETQ. The length of the CDR3 is 17 residues. V lost 5 bases and J lost 3; bases outside the gene matches: 13. This CDR3 is CASSSGTSGGGLYEQYF. CDR3 in DNA: TGCGCCAGCAGTTCCGGGACTAGCGGAGGTGGGCTCTACGAGCAGTACTTC.

The rearrangement links TRBV28 to TRBJ2-7; 8 bases fit TRBD2. V lost 6 bases to trimming and J lost 5 bases; unmatched junction nucleotides: 9. The CDR3 runs 14 residues. From germline, CDR1 is MDHEN and CDR2 SYDVKM. CDR3 protein: CASSESGSDDEQYF. The CDR3 region has the DNA TGTGCCAGCAGCGAGAGCGGGAGTGATGACGAGCAGTACTTC.

The genes are TRBV12-3 or TRBV12-4 and TRBJ2-3; no clear D gene. Trimming cost V 6 bases and J 4 bases, with 11 bases left between them. The CDR3 contains 13 residues. The CDR3: CASSRAGPDTQYF. CDR3 sequence (DNA): TGTGCCAGCAGCCGGGCTGGCCCAGATACGCAGTATTTT.

V usage is TRBV28 and J usage is TRBJ2-4; possible D gene TRBD2, 5 bases. V was shortened by 2 bases and J by 9 bases, with 17 bases between the two germline ends. Germline V lookup: CDR1 MDHEN, CDR2 SYDVKM. The CDR3 is 15 amino acids. CDR3 coding DNA: TGTGCCAGCAGTTTACCTGTTTCCACTAGAAGCATTCAGTACTTC. This encodes CASSLPVSTRSIQYF.

This clonotype was observed many times. The J gene is TRBJ2-1, the V gene TRBV9, with 14 bases lining up with TRBD2. Trimming at V came to 0 bases and at J to 8 bases, leaving 7 bases not matched to a gene. This CDR3 is 17 amino acids long. Germline-derived CDR1 and CDR2 are SGDLS and YYNGEE. The CDR3, as DNA: TGTGCCAGCAGCGTAGAGGGGGGGACTAGCGGGAGAGATGAGCAGTTCTTC. Translation gives CASSVEGGTSGRDEQFF.

J is TRBJ2-1 and V is TRBV9; 13 bases map to TRBD2. Germline trimming cut 6 bases from V and 5 bases from J; bases unmatched to any gene: 8. Germline CDR1 reads SGDLS; CDR2 reads YYNGEE. The CDR3 sequence is 16 residues long. The CDR3 DNA reads as TGTGCCAGCACCAGGGGGGGACTAGCGGGAAACAATGAGCAGTTCTTC. Translated: CASTRGGLAGNNEQFF.

This clonotype has just a few counts. V usage is TRBV5-1 and J usage is TRBJ1-4; D gene unclear. With 1 base removed from V and 0 bases from J, the gap between germline ends came to 7 bases. Germline V CDR1 and CDR2: SGHRS, YFSETQ. The CDR3 runs 15 residues. DNA of the CDR3: TGCGCCAGCAGCTTGAAGGCCCCAACTAATGAAAAACTGTTTTTT. Its protein is CASSLKAPTNEKLFF.

The V and J genes are TRBV2 and TRBJ1-2; maybe TRBD1 (5 bases). Germline CDR1 reads SNHLY; CDR2 reads FYNNEI. This CDR3 has 12 residues. V gave up 7 bases and J gave up 8 bases, with 14 bases separating them. CDR3 sequence (DNA): TGTGCCAGCACCTCCCGGGGGAAGGGCTACACCTTC. Translated, it gives CASTSRGKGYTF. The whole variable domain, filled in from reference TRBV2 and TRBJ1-2, reads EPEVTQTPSHQVTQMGQEVILRCVPISNHLYFYWYRQILGQKVEFLVSFYNNEISEKSEIFDDQFSVERPDGSNFTLKIRSTKLEDSAMYFCASTSRGKGYTFGSGTRLTVV.

The table lists this clonotype with a few counts. This chain joins TRBV20-1 and TRBJ2-3; 8 positions match TRBD1. The V gene end was trimmed by 8 bases and the J gene end by 4 bases; junction bases not matched to a gene: 14. The CDR3 runs 15 residues. CDR1 and CDR2 from the germline V gene are DFQATT and SNEGSKA (reference sequence). The CDR3 here is CSPGVDRGFPDTQYF. The CDR3 DNA reads TGCAGTCCGGGTGTTGACAGGGGTTTTCCAGATACGCAGTATTTT.

The V gene is TRBV5-1, the J gene TRBJ2-5; D is ambiguous. In germline, CDR1 is SGHRS, CDR2 YFSETQ. Trimming removed 8 bases at V and 1 base at J, with 15 bases between. CDR3 size: 14 residues. The CDR3, as DNA: TGCGCCAGTTCCCTCGGCGGTATCCAAGAGACCCAGTACTTC. Translated: CASSLGGIQETQYF.

This chain uses TRBV21-1 with TRBJ2-1; the table's D call TRBD1 went unverified against the DNA. TRBV21-1 is a documented pseudogene. The CDR3 covers 13 residues. DNA for the CDR3: TGTGCCAAGGGGCGGGAATTTGACAATGAGCAGTTCTTC. Protein: CAKGREFDNEQFF.

The chain joins TRBV28 to TRBJ1-2; D is undetermined. Per germline, CDR1 MDHEN and CDR2 SYDVKM. The CDR3 length is 11 residues. V lost 2 bases to trimming and J lost 5 bases, with 3 bases between them. CDR3 nucleotide sequence: TGTGCCAGCAGTTTAGAGTATGGCTACACCTTC. This translates into CASSLEYGYTF.

This clonotype was seen ten or more times. The J gene is TRBJ2-6, the V gene TRBV4-3; D assignment may be TRBD1 or TRBD2 (5 bases each). The CDR3 is 17 residues long. Germline V CDR1 and CDR2: LGHNA, YSLEER. Trimming removed 4 bases at V and 0 bases at J, with 13 bases between. CDR3 coding DNA: TGCGCCAGCAGCCTCCTTACGGGGCTCTCTGGGGCCAACGTCCTGACTTTC. This translates into CASSLLTGLSGANVLTF.

This clonotype was detected many times. The rearrangement links TRBV7-3 to TRBJ2-1, with 7 bases aligning to TRBD2. The CDR3 runs 16 residues. CDR1 is SGHTA and CDR2 is FQGTGA in the germline V gene. Trimming took 4 bases from V and 2 from J; bases not matched to a gene: 8. CDR3 amino acids: CASSYLAGTPYNEQFF. The CDR3 DNA sequence: TGTGCCAGCAGCTACTTAGCGGGCACCCCCTACAATGAGCAGTTCTTC.

V gene TRBV6-1 combines with J gene TRBJ2-7, with TRBD1 matching 7 bases. Germline assignment: CDR1 MNHNS and CDR2 SASEGT. Trimming cost V 6 bases and J 7 bases; bases outside gene matches: 12. The CDR3 length is 14 residues. The CDR3 DNA reads as TGTGCCAGCAGGTCCGACAGGGAGTTCGAGGAGCAGTACTTC. It encodes CASRSDREFEEQYF.

DNA for the CDR3: TGTGCCAGCAGTTTCCCCCCGATGGGGGGGGACACAGATACGCAGTATTTT. This sequence encodes CASSFPPMGGDTDTQYF. The chain carries TRBV28 and TRBJ2-3; TRBD2 matches at 7 bases. The CDR3 extends over 17 amino acids. Germline loops: CDR1 MDHEN, CDR2 SYDVKM. Germline trimming cut 3 bases from V and 2 bases from J; bases unmatched to any gene: 11.

This clonotype was counted only a few times. The chain employs TRBV7-3 and TRBJ2-5, with 9 bases lining up with TRBD2. Per the germline V gene, CDR1 is SGHTA and CDR2 is FQGTGA. J was trimmed by 4 bases and V by 5 bases; bases with no gene match: 5. This CDR3 is built from 14 residues. The CDR3, as DNA: TGTGCCAGCAGCCCTAGCGGGATAGGAGAGACCCAGTACTTC. Protein: CASSPSGIGETQYF.

This rearrangement joins TRBV4-3 to TRBJ2-1; D unclear. CDR1 is LGHNA and CDR2 is YSLEER in the germline V gene. The CDR3 consists of 16 residues. V shed 1 base and J shed 4 bases, with 14 bases lying between them. CDR3 bases: TGCGCCAGCAGCCAAGGTCCTAACTTGTCATACAATGAGCAGTTCTTC. Translation: CASSQGPNLSYNEQFF.

The chain recombines TRBV6-2 or TRBV6-3 with TRBJ2-5, with D unresolved. Between the trimmed V and J ends, which lost 6 bases and 0 bases, there was a span of 17 bases. The CDR3 totals 16 residues. Germline V CDR1 and CDR2: MNHEY, SVGEGT. CDR3 bases: TGTGCCAGCAGGAAATTAGGAAATTCCAACCAAGAGACCCAGTACTTC. Amino acids: CASRKLGNSNQETQYF.

The V gene is TRBV6-1, the J gene TRBJ1-2, with TRBD1 matching 7 bases. Germline-derived CDR1 and CDR2 are MNHNS and SASEGT. This CDR3 has 14 residues. V gave up 6 bases and J gave up 4 bases; unmatched junction bases: 8. In nucleotides, the CDR3 is TGTGCCAGCAGACCAGGGGGTCGGGTCTATGGCTACACCTTC. This gives the protein CASRPGGRVYGYTF.

This clonotype has at least ten counts. The V gene is TRBV12-3 or TRBV12-4, the J gene TRBJ1-2, with D possibly TRBD1 on 5 matching bases. The CDR3 extends over 15 amino acids. Trimming cost V 3 bases and J 3 bases, with 14 bases left between them. The CDR3 protein is CASSLGVGLDYGYTF. In nucleotides, the CDR3 is TGTGCCAGCAGTTTGGGGGTGGGACTTGACTATGGCTACACCTTC.

The V gene is TRBV20-1, the J gene TRBJ2-7; D not certain. The CDR3 sequence is 14 residues long. Germline loops: CDR1 DFQATT, CDR2 SNEGSKA (reference sequence). V shed 6 bases and J shed 2 bases, with 17 bases lying between them. The chain's CDR3 is CSANRVSLPYEQYF. The DNA for the CDR3 is TGCAGTGCAAACCGGGTCTCCTTGCCCTACGAGCAGTACTTC.

The chain recombines TRBV4-2 with TRBJ2-1; 7 bases align to TRBD2. The CDR3 sequence is 14 residues long. Germline CDR1 and CDR2: LGHNA and YNFKEQ. With 4 bases clipped from V and 5 bases from J, the junction kept 5 bases outside the gene matches. The CDR3 coding sequence is TGTGCCAGCAGCCGGCTAGCGGCCGACAATGAGCAGTTCTTC. Translated: CASSRLAADNEQFF.

Only a few counts were recorded for this clonotype. The CDR3 sequence is CASSWTDGTDTQYF. CDR3 coding DNA: TGTGCCAGCAGCTGGACGGACGGGACAGATACGCAGTATTTT. The chain couples TRBV12-3 or TRBV12-4 to TRBJ2-3; D remains unclear. This CDR3 spans 14 amino acids. Trimming removed 6 bases at V and 3 bases at J, with 13 bases between.

This rearrangement joins TRBV12-3 or TRBV12-4 to TRBJ2-5; D gene ambiguous. The CDR3 is 12 residues long. The germline V and J ends were trimmed by 5 bases and 0 bases, with 4 bases remaining between them. CDR3 bases: TGTGCCAGCAGTCACAACCAAGAGACCCAGTACTTC. As protein: CASSHNQETQYF.

There are a few counts of this clonotype. The chain joins TRBV4-3 to TRBJ2-4; 7 bases line up with TRBD2. This CDR3 has 17 residues. CDR1 and CDR2 from the germline V gene are LGHNA and YSLEER. Unmatched junction bases numbered 5, after V lost 0 bases and J lost 0 bases. The CDR3 here is CASSQDPLAVAKNIQYF. CDR3 coding DNA: TGCGCCAGCAGCCAAGATCCCCTAGCGGTAGCCAAAAACATTCAGTACTTC.